This T cell receptor (beta chain) was sequenced in a study of T cell responses to AZD1222 COVID-19 vaccine. Germline lookup yields CDR1 SGHAT and CDR2 FQNNGV. The CDR3 loop spans 16 amino acids. Deletions cut 3 bases from V and 0 bases from J, with 14 bases between. The sample holds a few counts of this clone. The data were produced by immunoSEQ multiplex PCR, yet TCRdb's version contains in-frame clones alone and is incomplete. The profile covers around 83,000 clones, with about 91% appearing a single time and more than 4.5% taken by the ten largest. This TCR was sampled from an adult in good health. The rearrangement joins TRBV11-2 to TRBJ1-1; D possibly corresponds to TRBD1 (5 bases). The sample here was peripheral blood, taken on day 0 of AZD1222 vaccination. The CDR3 DNA reads TGTGCCAGCAGCTTCGCGACAGTCCTTATGAACACTGAAGCTTTCTTT. Residues: CASSFATVLMNTEAFF.